These 19 T cell receptor beta chains were all obtained from the same sample, sequenced in a study of control samples from healthy donors and cancer patients. Profiling relied on immunoSEQ multiplex PCR, and the TCRdb table lists in-frame clones only, not all of them. This table has about 190,000 clones, about 89% appearing once. The material sequenced was blood. Receptors were obtained from a man aged 30 to 45 in good health.

The gene calls are TRBV6-5 and TRBJ1-1; unclear D gene. The V end was cut by 2 bases, the J end by 6 bases, with 13 bases between. From germline, CDR1 is MNHEY and CDR2 SVGAGI. The CDR3 has 14 amino acids. CDR3 sequence (DNA): TGTGCCAGCAGTTACGGTCTGAGGAGTGCTGAAGCTTTCTTT. It specifies CASSYGLRSAEAFF.

The CDR3 protein is CASSTISPTLRTDTQYF. The DNA of the CDR3 is TGTGCCAGTAGTACCATATCCCCGACTTTGCGCACAGATACGCAGTATTTT. The chain uses TRBV19 and TRBJ2-3; D is unclear. The ends were cut back, 4 bases at V and 1 base at J, with 18 bases in the middle. The CDR3 loop spans 17 amino acids. The germline V gene has CDR1 LNHDA and CDR2 SQIVND (reference sequence).

The genes are TRBV6-6 and TRBJ1-5; TRBD1 is a possible D gene (5 bases). Trimming removed 8 bases from V and 3 bases from J, with 17 bases in between. Germline V gene sequence: CDR1 MNHNY, CDR2 SVGAGI (reference sequence). The CDR3 totals 15 residues. The CDR3 sequence: CASSTQGVVNQPQHF. The CDR3 DNA reads as TGTGCCAGCTCAACCCAGGGTGTAGTCAATCAGCCCCAGCATTTT.

The rearrangement joins TRBV29-1 to TRBJ2-7; 8 nucleotides line up with TRBD1. Germline assignment: CDR1 SQVTM and CDR2 ANQGSEA. The CDR3 has 13 residues. V lost 1 base, J lost 5 bases, and 4 bases stayed unmatched. Written as DNA, the CDR3 is TGCAGCGTTGAAGGATCAGGGGGCAACGAGCAGTACTTC. Translating it yields CSVEGSGGNEQYF.

The V gene is TRBV5-1, the J gene TRBJ2-3; 9 positions match TRBD2. Germline CDR1 SGHRS, CDR2 YFSETQ. This CDR3 spans 19 amino acids. Germline trimming cut 0 bases from V and 0 bases from J; bases unmatched to any gene: 11. The CDR3 coding sequence is TGCGCCAGCAGCTTGGCCCTGTTAGCGGGGGCAACTAGCACAGATACGCAGTATTTT. Translating gives CASSLALLAGATSTDTQYF.

The V call is TRBV7-9, the J call TRBJ1-3, with D possibly TRBD1 on 6 matching bases. Trimming removed 5 bases at V and 0 bases at J, with 20 bases between. The CDR3 runs to 18 residues. CDR1 and CDR2 (germline): SEHNR, FQNEAQ (reference sequence). The CDR3 bases are TGTGCCAGCAGCCATGGGCGTCCGGGGGGCGCCTCTGGAAACACCATATATTTT. Protein: CASSHGRPGGASGNTIYF.

CDR3 protein: CASSLGPTASNTGELFF. In nucleotides, the CDR3 is TGTGCCAGCAGCTTAGGTCCTACGGCCTCGAACACCGGGGAGCTGTTTTTT. The V and J genes are TRBV13 and TRBJ2-2, with D hard to call. Germline V gene data show CDR1 as PRHDT and CDR2 as FYEKMQ (reference sequence). V dropped 0 bases and J dropped 0 bases, with 11 bases sitting between them. The CDR3 spans 17 residues.

The CDR3 loop reads CASSQDGAGSSYTF. For the CDR3, the DNA is TGCGCCAGCAGCCAAGATGGGGCAGGGTCTAGCTACACCTTC. The chain uses TRBV4-1 and TRBJ1-2, with a tentative D call TRBD1 (5 bases). Trimming took 0 bases from V and 9 from J, leaving 14 bases between them. CDR1 is MGHRA, CDR2 YSYEKL, per germline. The CDR3 covers 14 residues.

V usage is TRBV19 and J usage is TRBJ2-7; D is tentatively TRBD1 or TRBD2 (5 bases each). Trimming removed 10 bases at V and 11 bases at J, with 18 bases between. The CDR3 spans 11 residues. Germline CDR1 and CDR2: LNHDA and SQIVND (reference sequence). Here the CDR3 DNA reads TGTGCCACCGGGGACCTAATAGAGAAGTACTTC. Amino acid sequence: CATGDLIEKYF. The entire variable domain, with the rest obtained from reference TRBV19 and TRBJ2-7, is as follows: DGGITQSPKYLFRKEGQNVTLSCEQNLNHDAMYWYRQDPGQGLRLIYYSQIVNDFQKGDIAEGYSVSREKKESFPLTVTSAQKNPTAFYLCATGDLIEKYFGPGTRLTVT.

The CDR3 bases are TGTGCCAGCAGCTTGACAGGGGACACTGAAGCTTTCTTT. Its translation: CASSLTGDTEAFF. The V gene is TRBV7-9, the J gene TRBJ1-1; 8 bases are a match to TRBD1. The CDR3 spans 13 residues. Germline-derived CDR1 and CDR2 are SEHNR and FQNEAQ (reference sequence). V dropped 3 bases and J dropped 3; count of bases not matched to a gene: 0.

DNA for the CDR3: TGTGCCACCCGAGCGGGGGGGTACAATGAGCAGTTCTTC. Translating it yields CATRAGGYNEQFF. The chain joins TRBV19 to TRBJ2-1, with 10 nucleotides matching TRBD2. Germline-derived CDR1 and CDR2 are LNHDA and SQIVND (reference sequence). The CDR3 is 13 amino acids. V was clipped by 10 bases and J by 4 bases; unmatched bases: 4.

This clone was observed a handful of times. This sequence joins TRBV7-3 and TRBJ1-2; TRBD1 might be the D (6 bases). The CDR3 is 15 amino acids. V gave up 5 bases and J gave up 3 bases, with 16 bases separating them. Germline lookup yields CDR1 SGHTA and CDR2 FQGTGA. As DNA, the CDR3 is TGTGCCAGCAGCCCGCGGGGGGCTTTTGACTATGGCTACACCTTC. Protein product: CASSPRGAFDYGYTF.

J is TRBJ1-5 and V is TRBV6-2 or TRBV6-3; no clear D. Germline V gene lookup returns CDR1 MNHEY and CDR2 SVGEGT. V shed 4 bases and J shed 2 bases, with 12 bases lying between them. The CDR3 spans 15 residues. In DNA form, the CDR3 reads TGTGCCAGCAGTTCCTTCGGTGGAGGCAATCAGCCCCAGCATTTT. Protein sequence: CASSSFGGGNQPQHF.

The chain has TRBV19 and TRBJ1-5, with unresolved D. Germline values: CDR1 LNHDA, CDR2 SQIVND (reference sequence). The CDR3 consists of 13 residues. V gave up 4 bases and J gave up 2 bases, with 6 bases separating them. The DNA for the CDR3 is TGTGCCAGTAGTACGAGGGGCAATCAGCCCCAGCATTTT. Protein product: CASSTRGNQPQHF.

The J gene is TRBJ2-3, the V gene TRBV11-2, with 10 bases matching TRBD1. The J segment lost 4 bases and the V segment lost 4 bases, leaving 2 bases of the junction unmatched. Germline CDR1 reads SGHAT; CDR2 reads FQNNGV. The CDR3 loop spans 14 amino acids. The CDR3 loop is CASSSGQGADTQYF. The CDR3 coding sequence is TGTGCCAGCAGCTCAGGACAGGGGGCAGATACGCAGTATTTT.

The chain couples TRBV10-2 to TRBJ1-2; TRBD1 matches at 7 bases. The germline V gene has CDR1 WSHSY and CDR2 SAAADI. V shed 4 bases, J shed 4 bases, and the junction held 9 bases outside the gene matches. The length of the CDR3 is 15 residues. CDR3 protein: CASSGWDSTSYGYTF. The CDR3 nucleotides read TGCGCCAGCAGTGGGTGGGACAGCACTTCCTATGGCTACACCTTC.

V and J are TRBV5-1 and TRBJ2-7; D gene unclear. Per the germline V gene, CDR1 is SGHRS and CDR2 is YFSETQ. CDR3 length equals 12 residues. The germline V and J ends were trimmed by 4 bases and 0 bases, with 5 bases remaining between them. The CDR3 coding sequence is TGCGCCAGCAGCCCAGGCTCCTACGAGCAGTACTTC. It translates to CASSPGSYEQYF. Using reference TRBV5-1 and TRBJ2-7 for the parts outside the CDR3, the full variable domain is KAGVTQTPRYLIKTRGQQVTLSCSPISGHRSVSWYQQTPGQGLQFLFEYFSETQRNKGNFPGRFSGRQFSNSRSEMNVSTLELGDSALYLCASSPGSYEQYFGPGTRLTVT.

The CDR3 DNA reads TGTGCCAGCAGCCCCGGGACCCGCACAGATACGCAGTATTTT. It is translated as CASSPGTRTDTQYF. The rearrangement joins TRBV11-2 to TRBJ2-3; D may match TRBD1 or TRBD2 (5 bases each). The CDR3 runs to 14 residues. Between the trimmed V and J ends, which lost 5 bases and 1 base, there was a span of 10 bases. Germline CDR1 is SGHAT and CDR2 is FQNNGV.

This chain connects TRBV19 to TRBJ1-5; a possible D gene is TRBD1 (5 bases). This CDR3 is built from 15 residues. Germline V gene sequence: CDR1 LNHDA, CDR2 SQIVND (reference sequence). V was pared by 5 bases and J by 0 bases, with 11 bases between. CDR3 in DNA: TGTGCCAGTAGTGCTTTACAGGATAGCAATCAGCCCCAGCATTTT. This translates into CASSALQDSNQPQHF.